This TCR beta chain was captured in a study of human T cells and chemical hapten exposure. MiXCR, run by TCRdb on the RACE reads, gives a single entry per CDR3 protein. The sample has fewer than 350,000 distinct CDR3 sequences, just under 8% seen once. Time point denoted: pre-sensitization, week 0. The sample's treatment: therapeutic diphenylcyclopropenone sensitization with weekly scalp DPC. This clonotype came up many times. This clonotype originated in a young man with alopecia areata. Some clones in this sample may be carry-over from other donors' samples. Sample: whole blood, taken in connection with sensitization to the hapten diphenylcyclopropenone (DPC).

CDR3 sequence (DNA): TGTGCCAGCAGCTTCTCCGAGACCCAGTACTTC. It codes for CASSFSETQYF. The genes are TRBV7-9 and TRBJ2-5; D is undetermined. The CDR3 is made up of 11 amino acids. V shed 3 bases and J shed 5 bases, with 4 bases lying between them. Germline V gene lookup returns CDR1 SEHNR and CDR2 FQNEAQ (reference sequence).